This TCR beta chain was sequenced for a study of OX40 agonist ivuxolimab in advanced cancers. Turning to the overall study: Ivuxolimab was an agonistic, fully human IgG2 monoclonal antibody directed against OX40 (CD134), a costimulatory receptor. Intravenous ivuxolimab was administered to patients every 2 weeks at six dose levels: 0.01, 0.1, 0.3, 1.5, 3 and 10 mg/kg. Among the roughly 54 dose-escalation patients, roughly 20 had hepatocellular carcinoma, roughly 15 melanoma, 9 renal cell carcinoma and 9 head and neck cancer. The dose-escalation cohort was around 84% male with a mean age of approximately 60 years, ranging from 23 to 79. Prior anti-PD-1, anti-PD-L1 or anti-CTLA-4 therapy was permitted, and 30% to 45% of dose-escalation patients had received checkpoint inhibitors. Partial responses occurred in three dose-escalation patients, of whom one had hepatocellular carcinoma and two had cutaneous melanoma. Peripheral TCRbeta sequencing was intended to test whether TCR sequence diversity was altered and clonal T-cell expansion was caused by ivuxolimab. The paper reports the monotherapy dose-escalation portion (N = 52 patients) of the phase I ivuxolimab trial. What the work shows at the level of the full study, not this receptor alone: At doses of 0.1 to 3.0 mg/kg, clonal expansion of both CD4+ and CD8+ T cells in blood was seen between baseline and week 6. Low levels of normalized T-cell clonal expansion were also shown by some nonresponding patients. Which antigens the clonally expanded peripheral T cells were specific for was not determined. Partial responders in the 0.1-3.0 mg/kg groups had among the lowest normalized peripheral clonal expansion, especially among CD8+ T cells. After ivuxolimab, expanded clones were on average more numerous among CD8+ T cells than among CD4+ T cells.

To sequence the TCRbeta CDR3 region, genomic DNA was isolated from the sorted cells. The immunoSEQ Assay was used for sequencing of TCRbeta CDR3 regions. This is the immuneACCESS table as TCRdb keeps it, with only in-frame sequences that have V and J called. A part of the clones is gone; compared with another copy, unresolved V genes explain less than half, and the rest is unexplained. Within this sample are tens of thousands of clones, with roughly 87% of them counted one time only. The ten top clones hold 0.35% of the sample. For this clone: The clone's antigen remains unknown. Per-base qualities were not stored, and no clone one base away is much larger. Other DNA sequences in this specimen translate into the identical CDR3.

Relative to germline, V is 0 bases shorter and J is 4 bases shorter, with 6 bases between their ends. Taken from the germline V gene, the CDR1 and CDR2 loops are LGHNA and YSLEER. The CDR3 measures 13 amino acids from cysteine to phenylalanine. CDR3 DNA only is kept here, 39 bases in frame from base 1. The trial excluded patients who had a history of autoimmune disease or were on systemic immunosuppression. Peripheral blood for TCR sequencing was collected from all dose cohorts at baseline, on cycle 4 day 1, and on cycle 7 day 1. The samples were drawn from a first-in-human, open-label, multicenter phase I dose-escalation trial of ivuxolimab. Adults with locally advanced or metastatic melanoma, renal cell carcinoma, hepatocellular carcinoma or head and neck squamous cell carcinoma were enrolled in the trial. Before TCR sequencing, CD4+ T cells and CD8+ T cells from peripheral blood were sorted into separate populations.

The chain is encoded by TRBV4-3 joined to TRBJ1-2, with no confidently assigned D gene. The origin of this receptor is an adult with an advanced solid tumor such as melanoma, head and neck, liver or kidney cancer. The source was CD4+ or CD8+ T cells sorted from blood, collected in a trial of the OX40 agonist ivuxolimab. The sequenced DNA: TGCGCCAGCAGCCAAGAGGCAGGCTATGGCTACACCTTC. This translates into CASSQEAGYGYTF.